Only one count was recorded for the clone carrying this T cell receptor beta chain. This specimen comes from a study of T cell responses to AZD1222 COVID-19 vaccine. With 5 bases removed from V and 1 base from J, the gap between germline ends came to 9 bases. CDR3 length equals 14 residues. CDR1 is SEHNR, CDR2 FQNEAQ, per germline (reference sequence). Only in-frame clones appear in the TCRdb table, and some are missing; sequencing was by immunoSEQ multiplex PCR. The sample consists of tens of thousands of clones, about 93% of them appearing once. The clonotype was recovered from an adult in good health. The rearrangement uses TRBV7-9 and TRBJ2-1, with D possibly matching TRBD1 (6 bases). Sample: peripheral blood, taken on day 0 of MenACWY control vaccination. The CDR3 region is CASSPQGSYNEQFF. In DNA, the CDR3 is TGTGCCAGCAGCCCACAGGGTTCCTACAATGAGCAGTTCTTC. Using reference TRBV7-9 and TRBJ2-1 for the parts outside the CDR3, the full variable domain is DTGVSQNPRHKITKRGQNVTFRCDPISEHNRLYWYRQTLGQGPEFLTYFQNEAQLEKSRLLSDRFSAERPKGSFSTLEIQRTEQGDSAMYLCASSPQGSYNEQFFGPGTRLTVL.